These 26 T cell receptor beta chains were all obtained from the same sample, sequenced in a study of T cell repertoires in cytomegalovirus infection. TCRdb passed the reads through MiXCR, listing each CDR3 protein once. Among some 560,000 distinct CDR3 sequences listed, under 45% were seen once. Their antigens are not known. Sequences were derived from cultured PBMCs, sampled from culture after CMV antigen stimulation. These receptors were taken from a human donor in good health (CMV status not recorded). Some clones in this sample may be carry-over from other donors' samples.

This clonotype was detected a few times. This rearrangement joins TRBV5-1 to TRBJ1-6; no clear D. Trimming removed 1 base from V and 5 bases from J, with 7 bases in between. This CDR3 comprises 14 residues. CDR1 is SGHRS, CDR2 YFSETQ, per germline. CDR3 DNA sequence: TGCGCCAGCAGCTTGACAGTAGATAATTCACCCCTCCACTTT. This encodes CASSLTVDNSPLHF.

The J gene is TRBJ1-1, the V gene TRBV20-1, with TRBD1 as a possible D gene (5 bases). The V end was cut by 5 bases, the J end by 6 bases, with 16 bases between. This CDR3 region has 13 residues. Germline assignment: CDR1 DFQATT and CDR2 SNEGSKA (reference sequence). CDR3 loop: CSADPFGAPEAFF. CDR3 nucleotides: TGCAGTGCTGATCCTTTTGGGGCTCCTGAAGCTTTCTTT.

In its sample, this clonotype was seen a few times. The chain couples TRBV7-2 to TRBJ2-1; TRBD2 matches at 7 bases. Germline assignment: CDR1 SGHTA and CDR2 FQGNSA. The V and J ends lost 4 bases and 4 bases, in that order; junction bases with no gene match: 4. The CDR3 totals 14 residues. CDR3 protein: CASSSRTRYNEQFF. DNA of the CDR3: TGTGCCAGCAGCTCCAGGACTAGATACAATGAGCAGTTCTTC. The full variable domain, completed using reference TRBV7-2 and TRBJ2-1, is GAGVSQSPSNKVTEKGKDVELRCDPISGHTALYWYRQSLGQGLEFLIYFQGNSAPDKSGLPSDRFSAERTGGSVSTLTIQRTQQEDSAVYLCASSSRTRYNEQFFGPGTRLTVL.

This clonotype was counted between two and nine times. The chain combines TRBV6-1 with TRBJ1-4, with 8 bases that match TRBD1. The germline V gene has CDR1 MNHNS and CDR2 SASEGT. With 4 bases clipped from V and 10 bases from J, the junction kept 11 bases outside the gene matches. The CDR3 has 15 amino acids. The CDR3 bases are TGTGCCAGCAGTGCCCCCGACAGGGGAGAGGGAAAACTGTTTTTT. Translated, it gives CASSAPDRGEGKLFF.

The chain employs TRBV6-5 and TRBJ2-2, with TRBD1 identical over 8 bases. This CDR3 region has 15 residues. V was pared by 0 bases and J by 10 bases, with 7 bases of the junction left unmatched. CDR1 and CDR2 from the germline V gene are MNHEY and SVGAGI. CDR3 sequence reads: CASSYSTGVSVELFF. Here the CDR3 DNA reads TGTGCCAGCAGTTACTCGACAGGGGTCTCGGTGGAGCTGTTTTTT.

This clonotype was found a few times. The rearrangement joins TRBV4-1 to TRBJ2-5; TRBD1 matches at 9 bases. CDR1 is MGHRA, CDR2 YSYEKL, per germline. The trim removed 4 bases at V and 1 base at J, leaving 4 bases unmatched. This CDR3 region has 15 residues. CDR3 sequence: CASSLLQGAQETQYF. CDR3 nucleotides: TGCGCCAGCAGCCTACTACAGGGGGCCCAAGAGACCCAGTACTTC.

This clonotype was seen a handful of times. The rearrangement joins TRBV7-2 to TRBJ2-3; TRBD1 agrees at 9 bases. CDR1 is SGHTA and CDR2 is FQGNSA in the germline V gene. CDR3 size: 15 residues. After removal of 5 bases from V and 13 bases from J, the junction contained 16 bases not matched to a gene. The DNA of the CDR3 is TGTGCCAGCAGCCCCACCTACCAAACAGGGGGCGCAGAGTATTTT. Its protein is CASSPTYQTGGAEYF. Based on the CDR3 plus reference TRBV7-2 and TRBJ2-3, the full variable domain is GAGVSQSPSNKVTEKGKDVELRCDPISGHTALYWYRQSLGQGLEFLIYFQGNSAPDKSGLPSDRFSAERTGGSVSTLTIQRTQQEDSAVYLCASSPTYQTGGAEYFGPGTRLTVL.

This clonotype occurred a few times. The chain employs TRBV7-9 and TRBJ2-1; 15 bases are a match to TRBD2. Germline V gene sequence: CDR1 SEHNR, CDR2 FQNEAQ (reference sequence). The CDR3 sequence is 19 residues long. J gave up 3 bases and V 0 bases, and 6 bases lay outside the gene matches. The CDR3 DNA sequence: TGTGCCAGCAGCTTAGCCGGGACTAGCGGGGGGTCCCTCTACAATGAGCAGTTCTTC. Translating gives CASSLAGTSGGSLYNEQFF.

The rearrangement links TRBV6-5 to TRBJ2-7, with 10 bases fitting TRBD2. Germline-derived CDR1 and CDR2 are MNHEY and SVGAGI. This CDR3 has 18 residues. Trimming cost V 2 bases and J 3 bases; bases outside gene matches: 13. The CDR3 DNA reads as TGTGCCAGCAGTTACCGGGCTAGCGGGAGTTTCGCCCACTACGAGCAGTACTTC. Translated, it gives CASSYRASGSFAHYEQYF.

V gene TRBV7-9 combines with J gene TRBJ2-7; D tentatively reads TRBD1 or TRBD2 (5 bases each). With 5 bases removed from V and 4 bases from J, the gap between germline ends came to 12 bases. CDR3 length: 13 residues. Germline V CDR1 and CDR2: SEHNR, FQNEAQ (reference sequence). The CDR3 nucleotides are TGTGCCAGCAGCGTGCAGGGAGATTACGAGCAGTACTTC. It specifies CASSVQGDYEQYF. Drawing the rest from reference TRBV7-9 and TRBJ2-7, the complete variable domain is DTGVSQNPRHKITKRGQNVTFRCDPISEHNRLYWYRQTLGQGPEFLTYFQNEAQLEKSRLLSDRFSAERPKGSFSTLEIQRTEQGDSAMYLCASSVQGDYEQYFGPGTRLTVT.

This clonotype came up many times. The CDR3 loop reads CASSRDRARGSPLHF. In DNA, the CDR3 is TGTGCCAGCAGCCGGGACAGGGCACGCGGTTCACCCCTCCACTTT. This chain joins TRBV7-6 and TRBJ1-6, with 9 bases lining up with TRBD1. Germline CDR1 and CDR2: SGHVS and FNYEAQ. CDR3 length equals 15 residues. Trimming took 5 bases from V and 9 from J; bases not matched to a gene: 8.

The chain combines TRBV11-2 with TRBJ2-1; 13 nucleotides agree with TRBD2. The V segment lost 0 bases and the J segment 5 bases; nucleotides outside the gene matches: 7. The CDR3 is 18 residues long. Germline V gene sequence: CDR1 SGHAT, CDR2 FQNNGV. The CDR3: CASSLELPGTSGNNEQFF. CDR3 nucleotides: TGTGCCAGCAGCTTAGAATTACCGGGGACTAGCGGGAACAATGAGCAGTTCTTC.

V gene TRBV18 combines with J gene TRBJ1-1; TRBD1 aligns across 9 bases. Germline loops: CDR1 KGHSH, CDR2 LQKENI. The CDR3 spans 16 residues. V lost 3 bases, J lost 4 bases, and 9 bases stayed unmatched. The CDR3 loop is CASSPGTGNVGTEAFF. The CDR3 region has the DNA TGTGCCAGCTCACCCGGGACAGGGAATGTCGGCACTGAAGCTTTCTTT.

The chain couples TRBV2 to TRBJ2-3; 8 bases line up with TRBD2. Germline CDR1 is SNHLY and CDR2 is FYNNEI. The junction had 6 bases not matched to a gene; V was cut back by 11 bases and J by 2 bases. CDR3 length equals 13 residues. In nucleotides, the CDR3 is TGTGCCGCGACTAGCGACAACACAGATACGCAGTATTTT. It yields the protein CAATSDNTDTQYF. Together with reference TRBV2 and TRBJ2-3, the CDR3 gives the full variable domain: EPEVTQTPSHQVTQMGQEVILRCVPISNHLYFYWYRQILGQKVEFLVSFYNNEISEKSEIFDDQFSVERPDGSNFTLKIRSTKLEDSAMYFCAATSDNTDTQYFGPGTRLTVL.

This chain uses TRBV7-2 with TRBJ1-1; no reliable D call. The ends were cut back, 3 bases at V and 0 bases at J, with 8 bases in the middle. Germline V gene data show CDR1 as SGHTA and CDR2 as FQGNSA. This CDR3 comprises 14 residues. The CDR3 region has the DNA TGTGCCAGCAGCTTTAGGGTAATGAACACTGAAGCTTTCTTT. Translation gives CASSFRVMNTEAFF.

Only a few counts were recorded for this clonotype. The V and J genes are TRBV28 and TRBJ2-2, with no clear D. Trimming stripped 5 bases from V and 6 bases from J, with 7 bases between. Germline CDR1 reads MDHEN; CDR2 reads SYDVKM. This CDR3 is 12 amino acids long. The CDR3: CASSPSSGELFF. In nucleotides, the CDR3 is TGTGCCAGCAGTCCTAGTTCCGGGGAGCTGTTTTTT.

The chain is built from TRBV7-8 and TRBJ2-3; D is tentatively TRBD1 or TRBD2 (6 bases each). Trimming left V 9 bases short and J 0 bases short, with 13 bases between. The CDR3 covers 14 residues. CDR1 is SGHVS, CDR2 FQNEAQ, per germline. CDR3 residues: CASRRGRSTDTQYF. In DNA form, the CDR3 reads TGTGCCAGTCGTCGGGGGCGGAGCACAGATACGCAGTATTTT.

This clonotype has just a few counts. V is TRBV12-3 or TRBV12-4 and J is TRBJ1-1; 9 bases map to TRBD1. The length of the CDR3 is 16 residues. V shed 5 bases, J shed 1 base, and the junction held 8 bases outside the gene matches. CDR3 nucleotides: TGTGCCAGCAGTCCACAGGGGGCCGGAGGGAACACTGAAGCTTTCTTT. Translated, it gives CASSPQGAGGNTEAFF.

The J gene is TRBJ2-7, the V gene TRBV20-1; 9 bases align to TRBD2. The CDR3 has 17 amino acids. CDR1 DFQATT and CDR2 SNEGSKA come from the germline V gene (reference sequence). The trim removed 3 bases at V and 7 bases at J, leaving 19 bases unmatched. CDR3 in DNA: TGCAGTGCTAGTTCGCTAGCGGGAACCGCCGGGGGAGGAGAGCAGTACTTC. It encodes CSASSLAGTAGGGEQYF.

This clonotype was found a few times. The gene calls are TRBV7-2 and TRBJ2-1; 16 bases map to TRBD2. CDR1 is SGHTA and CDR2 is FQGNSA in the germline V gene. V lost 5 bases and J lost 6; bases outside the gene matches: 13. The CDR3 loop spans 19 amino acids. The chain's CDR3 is CASSPIYTGLAGGSNEQFF. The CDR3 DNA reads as TGTGCCAGCAGCCCGATATATACGGGACTAGCGGGGGGGTCCAATGAGCAGTTCTTC.

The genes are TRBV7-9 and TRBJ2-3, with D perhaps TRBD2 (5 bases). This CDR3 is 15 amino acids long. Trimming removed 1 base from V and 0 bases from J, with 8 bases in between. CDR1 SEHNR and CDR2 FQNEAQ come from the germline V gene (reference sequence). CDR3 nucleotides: TGTGCCAGCAGCTTAGAGGAGCGGAGCACAGATACGCAGTATTTT. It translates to CASSLEERSTDTQYF.

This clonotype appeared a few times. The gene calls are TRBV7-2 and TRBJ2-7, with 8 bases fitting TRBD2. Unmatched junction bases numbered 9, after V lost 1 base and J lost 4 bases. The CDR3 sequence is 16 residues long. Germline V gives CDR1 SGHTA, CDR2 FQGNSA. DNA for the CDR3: TGTGCCAGCAGCTTAGGGGCTAGCGGGCTTCGGTACGAGCAGTACTTC. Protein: CASSLGASGLRYEQYF.

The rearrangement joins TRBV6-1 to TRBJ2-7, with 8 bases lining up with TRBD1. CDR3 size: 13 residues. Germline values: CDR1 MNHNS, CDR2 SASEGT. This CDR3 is CASSAVTGGRLLV. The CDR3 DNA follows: TGTGCCAGCAGCGCCGTCACAGGGGGAAGACTCCTGGTC.

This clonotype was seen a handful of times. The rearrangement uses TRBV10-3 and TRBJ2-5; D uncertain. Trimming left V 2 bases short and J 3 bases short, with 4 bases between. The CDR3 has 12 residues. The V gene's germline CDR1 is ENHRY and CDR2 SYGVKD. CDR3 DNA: TGTGCCATCAGTGAGCATGAAGAGACCCAGTACTTC. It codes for CAISEHEETQYF.

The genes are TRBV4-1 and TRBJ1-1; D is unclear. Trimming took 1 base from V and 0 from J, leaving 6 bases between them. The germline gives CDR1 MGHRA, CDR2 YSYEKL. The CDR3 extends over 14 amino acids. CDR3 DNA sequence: TGCGCCAGCAGCCAAGGTAAATTGAACACTGAAGCTTTCTTT. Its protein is CASSQGKLNTEAFF.

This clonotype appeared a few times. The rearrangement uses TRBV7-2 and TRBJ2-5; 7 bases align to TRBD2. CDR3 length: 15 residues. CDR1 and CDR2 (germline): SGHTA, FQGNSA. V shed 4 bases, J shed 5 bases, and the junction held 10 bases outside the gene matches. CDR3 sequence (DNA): TGTGCCAGCAGCTCCTTCGGGGGGACGGGGGAGACCCAGTACTTC. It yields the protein CASSSFGGTGETQYF.